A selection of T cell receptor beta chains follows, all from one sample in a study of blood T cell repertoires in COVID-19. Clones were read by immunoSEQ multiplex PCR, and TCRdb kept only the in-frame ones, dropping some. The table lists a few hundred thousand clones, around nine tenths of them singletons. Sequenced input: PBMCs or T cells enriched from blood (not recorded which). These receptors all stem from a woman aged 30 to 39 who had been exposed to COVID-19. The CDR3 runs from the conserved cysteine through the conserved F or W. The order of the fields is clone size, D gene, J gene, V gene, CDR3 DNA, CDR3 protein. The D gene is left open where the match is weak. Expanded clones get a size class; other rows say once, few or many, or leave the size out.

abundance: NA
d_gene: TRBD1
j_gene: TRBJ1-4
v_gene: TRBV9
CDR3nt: TGTGCCAGCAGCGGCAGTGGGACAGGGAGCGAAAAACTGTTTTTT
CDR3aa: CASSGSGTGSEKLFF

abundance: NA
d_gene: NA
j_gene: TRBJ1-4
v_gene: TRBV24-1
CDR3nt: TGTGCCACCAGTTCTCCAGGGACAACTAATGAAAAACTGTTTTTT
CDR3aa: CATSSPGTTNEKLFF

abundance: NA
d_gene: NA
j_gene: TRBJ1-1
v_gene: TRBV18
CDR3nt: TGTGCCAGCTCACCCAACCGGGTTGGAGACACTGAAGCTTTCTTT
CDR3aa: CASSPNRVGDTEAFF

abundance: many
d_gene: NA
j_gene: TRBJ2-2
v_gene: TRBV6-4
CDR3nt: TGTGCCAGCAGTGACGAGGCAGCGAGCACCGGGGAGCTGTTTTTT
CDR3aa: CASSDEAASTGELFF

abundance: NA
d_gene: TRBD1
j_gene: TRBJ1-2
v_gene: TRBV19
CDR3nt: TGTGCCAGTACCCGGAACAGGGGCCCAAACTATGGCTACACCTTC
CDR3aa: CASTRNRGPNYGYTF

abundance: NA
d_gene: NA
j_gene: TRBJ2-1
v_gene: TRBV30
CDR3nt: TGTGCCTGGAGTGTACGGTGGGGGCGGGAGCAGTTCTTC
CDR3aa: CAWSVRWGREQFF

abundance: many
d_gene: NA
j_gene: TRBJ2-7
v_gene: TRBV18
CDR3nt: TGTGCCAGCTCACCCTCCTTGCGGGAGCAGTACTTC
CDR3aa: CASSPSLREQYF

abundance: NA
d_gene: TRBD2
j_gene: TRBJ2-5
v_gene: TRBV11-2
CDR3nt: TGTGCCAGCAGCCCGTCCGGGGGGTGGGAGACCCAGTACTTC
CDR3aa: CASSPSGGWETQYF

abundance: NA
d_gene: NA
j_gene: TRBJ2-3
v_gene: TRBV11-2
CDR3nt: TGTGCCAGCACCGTAGACAGTCGGGTGCAGTATTTT
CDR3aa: CASTVDSRVQYF

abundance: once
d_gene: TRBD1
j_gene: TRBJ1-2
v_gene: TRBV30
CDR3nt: TGTGCCTGGCAGAAAACCACAGGGGGCTATAGGTATGGCTACACCTTC
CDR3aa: CAWQKTTGGYRYGYTF

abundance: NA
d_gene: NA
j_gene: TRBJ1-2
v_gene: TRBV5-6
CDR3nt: TGTGCCACCGAAAAGGGCGGGGGAAGTCTCGTCTATGGCTACACCTTC
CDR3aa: CATEKGGGSLVYGYTF

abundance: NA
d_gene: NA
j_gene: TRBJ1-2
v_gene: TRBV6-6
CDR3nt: TGTGCCAGCAATGGGGGGGGGAGTAACTATGGCTACACCTTC
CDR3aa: CASNGGGSNYGYTF

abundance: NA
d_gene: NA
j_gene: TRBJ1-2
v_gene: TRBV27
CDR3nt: TGTGCCAGCAGTTTATATGGCAGCTATGGCTACACCTTC
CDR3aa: CASSLYGSYGYTF

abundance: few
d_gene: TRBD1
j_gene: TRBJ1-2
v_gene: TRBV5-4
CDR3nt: TGTGCCAGCAGCTTCAGTACTCAGACAGGGAACTATGGCTACACCTTC
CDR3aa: CASSFSTQTGNYGYTF

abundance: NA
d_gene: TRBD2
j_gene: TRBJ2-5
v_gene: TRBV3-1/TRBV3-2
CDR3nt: TGTGCCAGCACCGGGACTAGCGGTCCACCGGCCCAGTACTTC
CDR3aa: CASTGTSGPPAQYF

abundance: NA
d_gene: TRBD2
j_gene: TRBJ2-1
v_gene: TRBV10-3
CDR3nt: TGTGCCATCAGGGCCGGGACTAGGAATGAGCAGTTCTTC
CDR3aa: CAIRAGTRNEQFF

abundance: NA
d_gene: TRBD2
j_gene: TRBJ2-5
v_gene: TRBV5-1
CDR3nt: TGCGCCAGCAGCCCGGGACTAGCGGGACTCACCCAAGAGACCCAGTACTTC
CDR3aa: CASSPGLAGLTQETQYF